This T cell receptor (beta chain) was observed in a study of T cell responses to AZD1222 COVID-19 vaccine. A few counts support this clone. Looked up from germline, CDR1 is MNHEY and CDR2 is SMNVEV (reference sequence). The trim removed 6 bases at V and 10 bases at J, leaving 20 bases unmatched. The CDR3 totals 17 residues. Clones were read by immunoSEQ multiplex PCR, and TCRdb kept only the in-frame ones, dropping some. The table includes fewer than 150,000 clones, 70% to 90% detected once. The TCR was taken from an adult in good health. The chain is built from TRBV27 and TRBJ2-4, with 8 bases fitting TRBD2. Sequences were derived from peripheral blood, sampled on day 0 of AZD1222 vaccination. The CDR3 region is CASSLSGGGHQRKIQYF. The CDR3 nucleotides are TGTGCCAGCAGCCTTTCGGGGGGGGGACATCAAAGGAAAATTCAGTACTTC.